This T cell receptor (beta chain) is drawn from a study of T cell changes during pregnancy in multiple sclerosis. Repertoires were generated with immunoSEQ multiplex PCR, while TCRdb's copy carries only in-frame clones and drops some. The sample contains around 36,000 clones, around 90% of which appear only once. The receptor was isolated from a female donor with multiple sclerosis, enrolled in a pregnancy study. Sequencing was performed on CD8+ T cells from peripheral blood mononuclear cells, taken before pregnancy.

CDR3 sequence (DNA): TGTGCCAGCAGCGAGGACACGAACTATGGCTACACCTTC. This encodes CASSEDTNYGYTF. This rearrangement joins TRBV5-6 to TRBJ1-2; D may be TRBD1 (5 bases). The CDR3 contains 13 residues. V was shortened by 4 bases and J by 2 bases, with 9 bases between the two germline ends. Germline lookup yields CDR1 SGHDT and CDR2 YYEEEE.